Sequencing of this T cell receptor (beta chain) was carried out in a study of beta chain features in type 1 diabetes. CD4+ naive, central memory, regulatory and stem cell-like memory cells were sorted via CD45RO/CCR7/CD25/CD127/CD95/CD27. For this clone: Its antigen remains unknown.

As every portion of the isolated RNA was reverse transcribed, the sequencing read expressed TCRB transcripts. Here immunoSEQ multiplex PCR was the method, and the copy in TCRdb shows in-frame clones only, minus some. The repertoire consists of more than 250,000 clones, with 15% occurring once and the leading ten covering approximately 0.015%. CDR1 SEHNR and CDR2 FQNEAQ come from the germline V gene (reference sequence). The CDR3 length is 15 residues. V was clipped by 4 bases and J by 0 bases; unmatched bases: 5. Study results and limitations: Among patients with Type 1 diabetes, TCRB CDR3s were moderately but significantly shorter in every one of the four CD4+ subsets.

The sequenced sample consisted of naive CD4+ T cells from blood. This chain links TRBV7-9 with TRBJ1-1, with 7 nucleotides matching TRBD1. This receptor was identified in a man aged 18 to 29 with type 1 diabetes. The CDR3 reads CASSSLRGMNTEAFF. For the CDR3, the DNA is TGTGCCAGCAGCTCTCTCAGGGGGATGAACACTGAAGCTTTCTTT.